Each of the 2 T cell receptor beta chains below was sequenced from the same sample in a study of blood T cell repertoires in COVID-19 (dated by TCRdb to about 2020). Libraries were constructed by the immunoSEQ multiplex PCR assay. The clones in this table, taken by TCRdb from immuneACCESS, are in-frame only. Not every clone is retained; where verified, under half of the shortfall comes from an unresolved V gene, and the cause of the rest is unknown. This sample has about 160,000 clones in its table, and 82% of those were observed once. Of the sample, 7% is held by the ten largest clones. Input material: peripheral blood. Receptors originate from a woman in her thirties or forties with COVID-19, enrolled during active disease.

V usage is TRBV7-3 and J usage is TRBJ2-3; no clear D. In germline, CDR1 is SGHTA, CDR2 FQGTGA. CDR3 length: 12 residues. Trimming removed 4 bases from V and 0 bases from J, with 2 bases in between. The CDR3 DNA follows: TGTGCCAGCAGCTCAAGCACAGATACGCAGTATTTT. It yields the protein CASSSSTDTQYF.

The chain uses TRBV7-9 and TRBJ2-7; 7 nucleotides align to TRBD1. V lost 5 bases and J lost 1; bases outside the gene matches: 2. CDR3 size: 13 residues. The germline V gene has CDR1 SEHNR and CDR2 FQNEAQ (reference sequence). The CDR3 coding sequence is TGTGCCAGCAGCGCGACAGGGTCCTACGAGCAGTACGTC. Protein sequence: CASSATGSYEQYV.